The sequence of this T cell receptor (beta chain) was determined in a study of blood T cell repertoires in COVID-19. In the study's own analysis: How many nucleated cells were present was estimated from reference gene primer amplification. Sequenced by immunoSEQ multiplex PCR; TCRdb stores in-frame clones only, minus some. Clonal size and the V and J genes are those of that table, whereas D and trimming came from the DNA. This sample carries about 200,000 clones, approximately 83% of them seen once, and the ten largest clones take approximately 9.9%. Germline CDR1 MNHEY, CDR2 SVGAGI. V lost 10 bases, J lost 4 bases, and 8 bases stayed unmatched. The CDR3 length is 15 residues.

The clonotype comes from a human donor with active or convalescent COVID-19. The donor label of this sample is uncertain. The chain links TRBV6-5 to TRBJ2-2; 11 bases match TRBD2. The sample comprised peripheral blood. CDR3 bases: TGTGCCACATTAGCGGGAGGGCTGGGCACCGGGGAGCTGTTTTTT. This gives the protein CATLAGGLGTGELFF.